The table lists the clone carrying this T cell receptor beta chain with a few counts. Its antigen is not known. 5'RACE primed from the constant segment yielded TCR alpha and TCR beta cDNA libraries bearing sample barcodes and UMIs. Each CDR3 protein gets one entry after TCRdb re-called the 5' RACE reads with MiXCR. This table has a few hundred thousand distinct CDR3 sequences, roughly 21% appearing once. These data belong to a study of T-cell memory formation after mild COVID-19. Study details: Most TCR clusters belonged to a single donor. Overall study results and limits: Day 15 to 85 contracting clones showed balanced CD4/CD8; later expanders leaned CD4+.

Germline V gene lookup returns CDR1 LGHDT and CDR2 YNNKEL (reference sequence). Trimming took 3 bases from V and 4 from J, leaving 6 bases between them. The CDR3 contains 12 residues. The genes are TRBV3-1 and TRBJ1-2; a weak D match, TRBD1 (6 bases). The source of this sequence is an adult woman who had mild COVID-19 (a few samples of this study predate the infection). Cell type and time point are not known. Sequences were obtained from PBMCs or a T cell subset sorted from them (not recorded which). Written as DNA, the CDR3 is TGTGCCAGCAGCCACAGGGGCTATGGCTACACCTTC. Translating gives CASSHRGYGYTF.